These 3 T cell receptor beta chains were all obtained from the same sample, sequenced in a study of blood T cell dynamics during melanoma immunotherapy (dated by TCRdb to about 2020). The protocol used for the library was the immunoSEQ multiplex PCR assay. TCRdb limited this immuneACCESS table to in-frame rearrangements with V and J called. A share of clones is missing; checked studies link under half to unresolved V genes, and the rest is unexplained. The sample data list more than 14,000 clones, and approximately 90% of these were observed just once. In total, the top ten clones hold roughly 7.1% of the sample. The time point label on this specimen signifies: week 3, after first cycle of checkpoint inhibitor. Sequenced material: blood, taken from a patient treated with checkpoint blockade. The receptors stem from a human donor with melanoma.

This chain links TRBV11-2 with TRBJ2-3, with D perhaps TRBD1 (5 bases). Germline lookup yields CDR1 SGHAT and CDR2 FQNNGV. Trimming removed 1 base from V and 5 bases from J, with 10 bases in between. This CDR3 has 14 residues. The CDR3 sequence: CASSLVQGGDTQYF. CDR3 DNA: TGTGCCAGCAGCTTAGTCCAGGGTGGAGATACGCAGTATTTT.

J is TRBJ2-3 and V is TRBV28; D remains ambiguous. Trimming cost V 4 bases and J 0 bases, with 8 bases left between them. Germline CDR1 reads MDHEN; CDR2 reads SYDVKM. The CDR3 is 14 amino acids. The CDR3 DNA reads as TGTGCCAGCAGTTCCGCGGTTAGCACAGATACGCAGTATTTT. Translating it yields CASSSAVSTDTQYF.

This chain uses TRBV11-2 with TRBJ1-1; D gene unclear. Germline CDR1 reads SGHAT; CDR2 reads FQNNGV. The CDR3 has 12 residues. Trimming took off 2 bases at V and 11 bases at J, with 12 bases between the two ends. CDR3 DNA sequence: TGTGCCAGCAGCTTAAACGGGAAAATGGCTTTCTTT. The encoded protein is CASSLNGKMAFF.